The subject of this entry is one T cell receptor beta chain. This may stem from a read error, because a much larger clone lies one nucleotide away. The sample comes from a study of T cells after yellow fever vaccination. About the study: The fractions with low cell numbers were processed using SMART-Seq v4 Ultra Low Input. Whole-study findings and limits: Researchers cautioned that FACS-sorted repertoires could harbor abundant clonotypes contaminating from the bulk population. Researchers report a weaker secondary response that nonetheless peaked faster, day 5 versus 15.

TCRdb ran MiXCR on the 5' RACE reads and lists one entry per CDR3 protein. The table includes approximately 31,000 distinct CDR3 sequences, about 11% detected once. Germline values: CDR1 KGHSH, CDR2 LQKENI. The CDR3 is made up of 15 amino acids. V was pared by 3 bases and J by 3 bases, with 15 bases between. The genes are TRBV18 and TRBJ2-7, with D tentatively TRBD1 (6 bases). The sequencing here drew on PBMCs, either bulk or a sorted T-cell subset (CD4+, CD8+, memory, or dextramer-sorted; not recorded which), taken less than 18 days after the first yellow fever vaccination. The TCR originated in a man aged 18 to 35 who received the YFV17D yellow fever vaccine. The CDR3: CASSPSRGFYYEQYF. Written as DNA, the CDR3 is TGTGCCAGCTCACCGAGCAGGGGTTTCTACTACGAGCAGTACTTC.